This T cell receptor beta chain was obtained from a study of T-cell memory formation after mild COVID-19. The study, taken as a whole, reports: Pre-infection memory contained some responding clones, which suggested that cross-reactive memory had joined. Still unconfirmed is whether the second-wave clones peaking on day 37 recognized SARS-CoV-2.

Germline V lookup: CDR1 DFQATT, CDR2 SNEGSKA (reference sequence). V was cut by 0 bases and J by 3 bases, with 15 bases left in between. There are 16 residues in the CDR3. Worth noting for this clonotype: Its antigen is not known.

5'RACE primed from the constant segment yielded TCR alpha and TCR beta cDNA libraries bearing sample barcodes and UMIs. TCRdb reprocessed the 5' RACE reads with MiXCR, giving one entry per CDR3 protein. Found here are around 47,000 distinct CDR3 sequences, about a tenth of them singletons; the top ten hold about 10%. This clonotype originated in an adult woman who had mild COVID-19 (a few samples of this study predate the infection). Cell type and time point are not known. This chain uses TRBV20-1 with TRBJ2-1, with a tentative D call TRBD2 (7 bases). Sample: PBMCs or a T cell subset sorted from them (not recorded which). CDR3 region: CSARDPGLGGYNEQFF. The CDR3 nucleotides are TGCAGTGCTAGAGATCCTGGACTAGGGGGCTACAATGAGCAGTTCTTC.